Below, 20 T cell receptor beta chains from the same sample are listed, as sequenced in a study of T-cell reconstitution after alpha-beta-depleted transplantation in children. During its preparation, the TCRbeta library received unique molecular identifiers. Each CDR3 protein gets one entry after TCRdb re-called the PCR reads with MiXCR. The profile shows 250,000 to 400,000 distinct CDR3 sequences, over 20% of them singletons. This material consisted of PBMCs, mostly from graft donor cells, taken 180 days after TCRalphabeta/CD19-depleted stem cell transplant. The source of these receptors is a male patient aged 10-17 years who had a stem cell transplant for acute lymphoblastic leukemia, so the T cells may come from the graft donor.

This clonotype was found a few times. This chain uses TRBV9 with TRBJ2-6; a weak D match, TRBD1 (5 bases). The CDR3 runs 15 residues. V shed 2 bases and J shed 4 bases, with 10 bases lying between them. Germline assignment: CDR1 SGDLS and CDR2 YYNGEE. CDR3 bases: TGTGCCAGCAGCGTCAGGGCATCCGGGGCCAACGTCCTGACTTTC. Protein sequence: CASSVRASGANVLTF.

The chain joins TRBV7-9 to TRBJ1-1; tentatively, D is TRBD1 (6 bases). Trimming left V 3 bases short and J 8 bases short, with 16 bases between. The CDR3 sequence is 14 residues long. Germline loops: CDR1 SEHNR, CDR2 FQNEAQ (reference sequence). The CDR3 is CASSFSRGQSEAFF. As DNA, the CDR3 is TGTGCCAGCAGCTTCTCCAGGGGTCAGTCGGAAGCTTTCTTT. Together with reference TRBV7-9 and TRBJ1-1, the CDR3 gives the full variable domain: DTGVSQNPRHKITKRGQNVTFRCDPISEHNRLYWYRQTLGQGPEFLTYFQNEAQLEKSRLLSDRFSAERPKGSFSTLEIQRTEQGDSAMYLCASSFSRGQSEAFFGQGTRLTVV.

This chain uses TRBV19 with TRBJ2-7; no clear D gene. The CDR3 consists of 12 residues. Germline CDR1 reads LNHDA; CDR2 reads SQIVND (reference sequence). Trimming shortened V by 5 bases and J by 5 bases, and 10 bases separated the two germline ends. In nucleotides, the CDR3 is TGTGCCAGTAGTTTTCAGGCGGACGAGCAGTACTTC. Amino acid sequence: CASSFQADEQYF.

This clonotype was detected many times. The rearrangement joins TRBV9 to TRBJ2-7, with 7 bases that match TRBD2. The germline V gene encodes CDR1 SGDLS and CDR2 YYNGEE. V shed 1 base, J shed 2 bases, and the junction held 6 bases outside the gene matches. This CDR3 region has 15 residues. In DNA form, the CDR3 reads TGTGCCAGCAGCGTATTGGCTAGCGGTACCTACGAGCAGTACTTC. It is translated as CASSVLASGTYEQYF. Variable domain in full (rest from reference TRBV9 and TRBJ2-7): DSGVTQTPKHLITATGQRVTLRCSPRSGDLSVYWYQQSLDQGLQFLIQYYNGEERAKGNILERFSAQQFPDLHSELNLSSLELGDSALYFCASSVLASGTYEQYFGPGTRLTVT.

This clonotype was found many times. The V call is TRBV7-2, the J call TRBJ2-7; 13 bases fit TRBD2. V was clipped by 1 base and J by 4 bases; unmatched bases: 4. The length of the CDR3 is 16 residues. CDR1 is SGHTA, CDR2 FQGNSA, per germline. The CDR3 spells CASSLGGTSGTYEQYF. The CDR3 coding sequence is TGTGCCAGCAGCTTAGGAGGGACTAGCGGGACTTACGAGCAGTACTTC.

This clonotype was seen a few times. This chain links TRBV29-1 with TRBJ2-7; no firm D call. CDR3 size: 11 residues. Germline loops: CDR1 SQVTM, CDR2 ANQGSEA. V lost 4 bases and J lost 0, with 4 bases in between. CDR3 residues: CSVAGSYEQYF. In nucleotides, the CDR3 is TGCAGCGTTGCAGGCTCCTACGAGCAGTACTTC.

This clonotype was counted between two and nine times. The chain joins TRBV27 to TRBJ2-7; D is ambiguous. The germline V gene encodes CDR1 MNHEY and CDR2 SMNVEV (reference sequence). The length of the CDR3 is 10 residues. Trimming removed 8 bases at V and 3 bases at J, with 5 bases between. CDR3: CASGFYEQYF. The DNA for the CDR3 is TGTGCCAGCGGATTCTACGAGCAGTACTTC.

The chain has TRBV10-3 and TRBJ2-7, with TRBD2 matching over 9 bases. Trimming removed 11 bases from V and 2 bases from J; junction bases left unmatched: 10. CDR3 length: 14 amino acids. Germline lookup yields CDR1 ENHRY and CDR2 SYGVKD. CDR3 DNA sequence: TGTGCCGGTGCAAAGCGGGAGGTGGCCTACGAGCAGTACTTC. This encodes CAGAKREVAYEQYF.

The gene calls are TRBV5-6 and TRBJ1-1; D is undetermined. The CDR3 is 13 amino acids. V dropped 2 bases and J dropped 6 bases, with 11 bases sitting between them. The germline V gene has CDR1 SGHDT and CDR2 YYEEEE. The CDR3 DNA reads TGTGCCAGCAGCTTCTCCGGGTGCCCTGAAGCTTTCTTT. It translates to CASSFSGCPEAFF.

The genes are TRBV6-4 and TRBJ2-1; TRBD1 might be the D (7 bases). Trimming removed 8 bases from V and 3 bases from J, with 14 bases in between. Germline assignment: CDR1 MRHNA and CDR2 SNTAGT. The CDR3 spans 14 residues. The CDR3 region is CASSGQGGYNEQFF. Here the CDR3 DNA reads TGTGCCAGCTCTGGCCAGGGGGGCTACAATGAGCAGTTCTTC.

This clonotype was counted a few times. CDR3 residues: CASTGETGGYEQYF. CDR3 nucleotide sequence: TGTGCCAGTACCGGAGAGACAGGGGGCTACGAGCAGTACTTC. V gene TRBV19 combines with J gene TRBJ2-7; 9 nucleotides align to TRBD1. Germline CDR1 and CDR2: LNHDA and SQIVND (reference sequence). The CDR3 length is 14 residues. V dropped 7 bases and J dropped 3; count of bases not matched to a gene: 7.

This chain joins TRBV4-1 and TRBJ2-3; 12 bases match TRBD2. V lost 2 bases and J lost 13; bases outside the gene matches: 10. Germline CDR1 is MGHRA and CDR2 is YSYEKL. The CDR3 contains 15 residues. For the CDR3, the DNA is TGCGCCAGCAGCCAAAAACTAGCGGGAGGCACGGATGAGTATTTT. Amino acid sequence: CASSQKLAGGTDEYF.

The CDR3 region is CSVQGTGEAGELFF. The CDR3, as DNA: TGCAGCGTTCAAGGGACAGGGGAGGCCGGGGAGCTGTTTTTT. The chain links TRBV29-1 to TRBJ2-2; TRBD1 matches 10 bases. Germline lookup yields CDR1 SQVTM and CDR2 ANQGSEA. Germline trimming cut 5 bases from V and 6 bases from J; bases unmatched to any gene: 6. CDR3 length: 14 amino acids.

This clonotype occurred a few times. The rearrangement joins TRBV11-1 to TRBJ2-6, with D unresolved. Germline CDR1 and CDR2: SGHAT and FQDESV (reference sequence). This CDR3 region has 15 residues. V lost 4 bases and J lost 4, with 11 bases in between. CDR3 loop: CASSWTVTGANVLTF. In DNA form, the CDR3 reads TGTGCCAGCAGCTGGACGGTGACCGGGGCCAACGTCCTGACTTTC.

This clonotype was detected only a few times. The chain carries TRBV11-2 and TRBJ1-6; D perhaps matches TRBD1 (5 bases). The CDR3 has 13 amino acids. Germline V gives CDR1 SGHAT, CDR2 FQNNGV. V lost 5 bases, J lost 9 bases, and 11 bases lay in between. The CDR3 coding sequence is TGTGCCAGCAGCGCAGGGTTGGGTTCACCCCTCCACTTT. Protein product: CASSAGLGSPLHF.

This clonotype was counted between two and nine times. The CDR3 DNA reads TGCGCCAGCAGCTCGACAGCCAGGATGAACACTGAAGCTTTCTTT. It specifies CASSSTARMNTEAFF. The chain recombines TRBV5-1 with TRBJ1-1; perhaps TRBD1 as D (5 bases). Germline V gene data show CDR1 as SGHRS and CDR2 as YFSETQ. The V and J ends lost 3 bases and 0 bases respectively, with 12 bases between them. The CDR3 is 15 amino acids.

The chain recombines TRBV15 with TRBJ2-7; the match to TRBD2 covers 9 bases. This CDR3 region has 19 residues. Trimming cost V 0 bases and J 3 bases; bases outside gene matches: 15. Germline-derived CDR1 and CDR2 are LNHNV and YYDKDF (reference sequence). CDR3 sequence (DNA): TGTGCCACCAGCAGAGATCGGGGAATTAGCGGGAGATTCGTCTACGAGCAGTACTTC. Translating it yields CATSRDRGISGRFVYEQYF.

Here the CDR3 DNA reads TGCGCCAGCAGCCAGCCCGACAGGGACGAGCAGTACTTC. This codes for CASSQPDRDEQYF. The chain couples TRBV4-1 to TRBJ2-7; 7 bases align to TRBD1. With V trimmed by 3 bases and J by 5 bases, 4 bases remained unmatched. The CDR3 consists of 13 residues. The germline gives CDR1 MGHRA, CDR2 YSYEKL.

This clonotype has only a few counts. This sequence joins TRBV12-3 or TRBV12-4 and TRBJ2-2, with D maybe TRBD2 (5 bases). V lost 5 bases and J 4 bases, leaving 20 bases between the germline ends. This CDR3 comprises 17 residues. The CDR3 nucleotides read TGTGCCAGCAGTGGACTGGGTAGAGGGATGAGCACCGGGGAGCTGTTTTTT. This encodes CASSGLGRGMSTGELFF.

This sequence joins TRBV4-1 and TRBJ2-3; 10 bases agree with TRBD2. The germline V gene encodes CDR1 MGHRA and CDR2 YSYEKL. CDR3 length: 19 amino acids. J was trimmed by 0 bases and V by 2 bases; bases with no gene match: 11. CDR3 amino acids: CASSQRNYGLAESTDTQYF. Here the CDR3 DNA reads TGCGCCAGCAGCCAACGCAACTACGGACTAGCGGAGAGCACAGATACGCAGTATTTT.